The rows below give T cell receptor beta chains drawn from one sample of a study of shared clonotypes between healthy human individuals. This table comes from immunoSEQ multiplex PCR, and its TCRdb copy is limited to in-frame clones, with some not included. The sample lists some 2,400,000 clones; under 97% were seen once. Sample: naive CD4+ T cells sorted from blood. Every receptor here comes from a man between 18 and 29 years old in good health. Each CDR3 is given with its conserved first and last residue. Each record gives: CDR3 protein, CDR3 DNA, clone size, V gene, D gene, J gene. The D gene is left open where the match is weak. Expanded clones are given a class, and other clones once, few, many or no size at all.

CDR3 protein: CASSYGGSQGTGELFF
CDR3 DNA: TGTGCCAGCAGTTACGGAGGGTCCCAGGGCACCGGGGAGCTGTTTTTT
clone size: NA
V gene: TRBV6-6
D gene: NA
J gene: TRBJ2-2

CDR3 protein: CARNLPLGIWSSGNTIYF
CDR3 DNA: TGTGCCAGAAACCTCCCCTTGGGGATCTGGAGCTCTGGAAACACCATATATTTT
clone size: once
V gene: TRBV5-3
D gene: NA
J gene: TRBJ1-3

CDR3 protein: CASSEVRTTNTGELFF
CDR3 DNA: TGTGCCAGCAGTGAAGTGAGGACAACGAACACCGGGGAGCTGTTTTTT
clone size: NA
V gene: TRBV6-1
D gene: NA
J gene: TRBJ2-2

CDR3 protein: CASSTGGAGIETQYF
CDR3 DNA: TGCGCCAGCAGTACAGGAGGAGCGGGAATTGAGACCCAGTACTTC
clone size: NA
V gene: TRBV10-1
D gene: TRBD2
J gene: TRBJ2-5

CDR3 protein: CASSEAGGTNNEQFF
CDR3 DNA: TGTGCCAGCAGCGAAGCGGGGGGGACAAACAATGAGCAGTTCTTC
clone size: NA
V gene: TRBV7-9
D gene: TRBD2
J gene: TRBJ2-1

CDR3 protein: CAISLGLAGADEQFF
CDR3 DNA: TGTGCCATCAGTTTAGGACTAGCGGGGGCTGATGAGCAGTTCTTC
clone size: NA
V gene: TRBV10-3
D gene: TRBD2
J gene: TRBJ2-1

CDR3 protein: CASSEGAGSNTEAFF
CDR3 DNA: TGTGCCAGCAGCGAAGGGGCAGGATCGAACACTGAAGCTTTCTTT
clone size: NA
V gene: TRBV9
D gene: NA
J gene: TRBJ1-1

CDR3 protein: CASSFEAGSYEQYF
CDR3 DNA: TGTGCCAGCAGCTTCGAGGCCGGCTCCTACGAGCAGTACTTC
clone size: once
V gene: TRBV11-1
D gene: NA
J gene: TRBJ2-7

CDR3 protein: CASSLSRGNQPQHF
CDR3 DNA: TGTGCCAGCAGCTTATCCCGGGGCAATCAGCCCCAGCATTTT
clone size: NA
V gene: TRBV7-2
D gene: NA
J gene: TRBJ1-5

CDR3 protein: CASGRNTGELFF
CDR3 DNA: TGCGCCAGCGGACGAAACACCGGGGAGCTGTTTTTT
clone size: NA
V gene: TRBV10-1
D gene: NA
J gene: TRBJ2-2

CDR3 protein: CASSLVFTSSYEQYF
CDR3 DNA: TGTGCCAGCAGCTTAGTCTTTACGAGCTCCTACGAGCAGTACTTC
clone size: NA
V gene: TRBV7-2
D gene: NA
J gene: TRBJ2-7

CDR3 protein: CAISVASGGTDTQYF
CDR3 DNA: TGTGCCATCAGTGTGGCTAGCGGGGGCACAGATACGCAGTATTTT
clone size: NA
V gene: TRBV10-3
D gene: TRBD2
J gene: TRBJ2-3

CDR3 protein: CASSRRDSEAFF
CDR3 DNA: TGTGCCAGCTCACGTCGGGATTCTGAAGCTTTCTTT
clone size: NA
V gene: TRBV18
D gene: NA
J gene: TRBJ1-1